A selection of T cell receptor beta chains follows, all from one sample in a study of cytomegalovirus exposure and HLA in healthy donors. The protocol was immunoSEQ multiplex PCR, while the TCRdb copy is restricted to in-frame clones and leaves out a portion. The data hold 85,000 to 90,000 clones, with around four fifths observed a single time. Source material: PBMCs. The receptors were gathered from a man in his thirties or forties in good health and CMV-seropositive. Each CDR3 is given with its conserved first and last residue. D genes are given only for firm matches. Not every row has a clone size; where given, it reads once, few, many or a size class.

TRBV19	.	TRBJ2-4	.	CASSTLQGDKAQYF	TGTGCCAGTAGTACTCTTCAAGGGGACAAGGCTCAGTACTTC
TRBV5-1	.	TRBJ2-7	TRBD2	CASSLAFGTSGGSSYEQYF	TGCGCCAGCAGCTTGGCATTTGGGACTAGCGGGGGGAGCTCCTACGAGCAGTACTTC
TRBV4-3	medium-sized	TRBJ1-5	TRBD1	CASSQDRGDNQPQHF	TGCGCCAGCAGCCAAGACAGGGGGGACAATCAGCCCCAGCATTTT
TRBV9	once	TRBJ2-1	TRBD2	CASSGAGGVSYNEQFF	TGTGCCAGCAGCGGGGCGGGGGGAGTCTCCTACAATGAGCAGTTCTTC
TRBV2	.	TRBJ1-1	.	CASSDQVNTEAFF	TGTGCCAGCAGTGACCAGGTGAACACTGAAGCTTTCTTT
TRBV2	few	TRBJ1-6	.	CASSITGYSPLHF	TGTGCCAGCAGTATAACAGGTTATTCACCCCTCCACTTT
TRBV7-9	.	TRBJ2-1	.	CASSLVGVRINEQFF	TGTGCCAGCAGCTTAGTCGGGGTACGAATTAATGAGCAGTTCTTC
TRBV4-2	few	TRBJ1-2	.	CASSQGTRDGYTF	TGTGCCAGCAGCCAAGGGACCAGGGATGGCTACACCTTC
TRBV18	.	TRBJ1-2	TRBD1	CASSPSIPQGGPYNYGYTF	TGTGCCAGCTCACCATCAATTCCACAGGGGGGCCCCTATAACTATGGCTACACCTTC
TRBV7-9	.	TRBJ2-2	.	CSSSRTVANTGELFF	TGTTCCAGCAGCCGGACAGTGGCGAACACCGGGGAGCTGTTTTTT
TRBV27	.	TRBJ2-5	TRBD1	CASSLSTTGPRETQYF	TGTGCCAGCAGTCTCTCCACGACAGGGCCCAGAGAGACCCAGTACTTC
TRBV4-1	.	TRBJ2-3	.	CASSPSTLQGDTQYF	TGCGCCAGCAGCCCCTCCACCCTACAGGGCGATACGCAGTATTTT
TRBV14	.	TRBJ1-1	TRBD1	CASSQDLGTGVGTEAFF	TGTGCCAGCAGCCAAGATCTTGGGACAGGGGTGGGCACTGAAGCTTTCTTT
TRBV9	.	TRBJ2-2	TRBD2	CASSATSGGRGGELFF	TGTGCCAGCAGCGCCACTAGCGGGGGGCGTGGCGGGGAGCTGTTTTTT
TRBV9	.	TRBJ2-2	.	CASSEHLHRTNTGELFF	TGTGCCAGCAGCGAACACCTCCACAGGACGAACACCGGGGAGCTGTTTTTT
TRBV5-4	.	TRBJ2-3	TRBD1	CASSNEPGQEDTDTQYF	TGTGCCAGCAGCAACGAACCGGGACAGGAAGACACAGATACGCAGTATTTT
TRBV27	.	TRBJ2-7	TRBD1	CASSRQTGAYEQYF	TGTGCCAGCAGTAGACAGACAGGGGCCTACGAGCAGTACTTC
TRBV7-8	.	TRBJ2-7	TRBD1	CASSLWGQTYEQYF	TGTGCCAGCAGCTTATGGGGACAGACTTACGAGCAGTACTTC